A single sample gave rise to the 14 T cell receptor beta chains below, sequenced in a study of shared clonotypes between healthy human individuals. The data were produced by immunoSEQ multiplex PCR, yet TCRdb's version contains in-frame clones alone and is incomplete. The data show around 980,000 clones, around 78% seen once. The sample consisted of memory CD4+ T cells from PBMCs. The sample's subset: CD45RA-negative fraction. These receptors all stem from a young man in good health. Some clones in this sample may be carry-over from other donors' samples.

Turning to this clone: Other DNA sequences within the sample encode an identical CDR3. The chain is built from TRBV5-1 and TRBJ2-5; D is uncertain. The length of the CDR3 is 14 residues. Germline assignment: CDR1 SGHRS and CDR2 YFSETQ. V dropped 0 bases and J dropped 0 bases, with 6 bases sitting between them. CDR3 nucleotides: TGCGCCAGCAGCTTGGTAGGCAACCAAGAGACCCAGTACTTC. This sequence encodes CASSLVGNQETQYF.

This clone appeared a single time. This chain joins TRBV28 and TRBJ1-3; 10 bases match TRBD1. This CDR3 has 16 amino acids. V lost 5 bases, J lost 3 bases, and 7 bases stayed unmatched. In germline, CDR1 is MDHEN, CDR2 SYDVKM. CDR3 protein: CASSRTGTGDGNTIYF. Here the CDR3 DNA reads TGTGCCAGCAGTCGAACCGGGACAGGGGATGGAAACACCATATATTTT.

The V call is TRBV4-3, the J call TRBJ2-4; 8 bases fit TRBD1. CDR3 length: 15 amino acids. Germline CDR1 reads LGHNA; CDR2 reads YSLEER. With 1 base clipped from V and 9 bases from J, the junction kept 8 bases outside the gene matches. CDR3 loop: CASSQVAGGIGIQYF. The CDR3 nucleotides are TGCGCCAGCAGCCAAGTGGCAGGGGGCATAGGCATTCAGTACTTC.

The chain combines TRBV4-1 with TRBJ1-5; D uncertain. V gave up 0 bases and J gave up 5 bases, with 11 bases separating them. The germline V gene encodes CDR1 MGHRA and CDR2 YSYEKL. The CDR3 is 15 residues long. This chain's CDR3 is CASSQDLTFHQPQHF. The CDR3 bases are TGCGCCAGCAGCCAAGATCTCACATTTCATCAGCCCCAGCATTTT.

The V call is TRBV28, the J call TRBJ1-3; D is unresolved. Germline lookup yields CDR1 MDHEN and CDR2 SYDVKM. The CDR3 is made up of 15 amino acids. The V end lost 6 bases, the J end lost 5 bases, and 17 bases lay between the germline ends. CDR3: CASSLTPGGRNTIYF. The CDR3 DNA reads TGTGCCAGCAGCCTAACCCCCGGCGGGAGAAACACCATATATTTT.

This clone was recorded once. This CDR3 is CASSSGSAALHEQYF. In nucleotides, the CDR3 is TGTGCCAGCAGCTCCGGGTCAGCCGCCCTACACGAGCAGTACTTC. V gene TRBV11-2 combines with J gene TRBJ2-7; D uncertain. Germline assignment: CDR1 SGHAT and CDR2 FQNNGV. Between the trimmed V and J ends, which lost 4 bases and 5 bases, there was a span of 18 bases. The CDR3 runs to 15 residues.

The genes are TRBV6-5 and TRBJ1-2; 9 bases are a match to TRBD1. Unmatched junction bases numbered 6, after V lost 5 bases and J lost 8 bases. The germline V gene has CDR1 MNHEY and CDR2 SVGAGI. CDR3 length equals 13 residues. The CDR3 loop reads CASSKQGAWGYTF. The CDR3, as DNA: TGTGCCAGCAGTAAACAGGGGGCTTGGGGCTACACCTTC.

This clone was counted a single time. V is TRBV9 and J is TRBJ2-7, with D unclear. Trimming took 0 bases from V and 5 from J, leaving 15 bases between them. This CDR3 is built from 15 residues. Germline values: CDR1 SGDLS, CDR2 YYNGEE. Written as DNA, the CDR3 is TGTGCCAGCAGCGTAGAACCAGCTTGGAGTGACGAGCAGTACTTC. Protein sequence: CASSVEPAWSDEQYF.

The V and J genes are TRBV5-1 and TRBJ2-1; 9 bases are shared with TRBD2. Germline CDR1 reads SGHRS; CDR2 reads YFSETQ. The CDR3 is made up of 15 amino acids. The V gene end was trimmed by 4 bases and the J gene end by 6 bases; junction bases not matched to a gene: 8. The CDR3 region has the DNA TGCGCCAGCAGCACCACTAGCGGGCAGGCCAATGAGCAGTTCTTC. As protein: CASSTTSGQANEQFF.

V and J are TRBV29-1 and TRBJ1-2, with 9 bases lining up with TRBD1. The ends lost 7 bases at V and 7 bases at J; junction bases unmatched: 10. The CDR3 is 13 residues long. From germline, CDR1 is SQVTM and CDR2 ANQGSEA. DNA of the CDR3: TGCAGCGCACAGGGGGCAGAAGCGGGTGGCTACACCTTC. It specifies CSAQGAEAGGYTF.

V and J are TRBV2 and TRBJ1-5, with a weak D call TRBD1 (5 bases). The CDR3 loop spans 15 amino acids. Trimming removed 0 bases from V and 11 bases from J, with 17 bases in between. The V gene's germline CDR1 is SNHLY and CDR2 FYNNEI. The CDR3 DNA is TGTGCCAGCAGTGAAGCGTACCCCCCCAGGGTAGCCCAGCATTTT. It yields the protein CASSEAYPPRVAQHF.

This clone showed up just once. This sequence joins TRBV18 and TRBJ1-3; D not resolved. CDR1 KGHSH and CDR2 LQKENI come from the germline V gene. The CDR3 sequence is 15 residues long. Trimming cost V 0 bases and J 0 bases, with 6 bases left between them. The CDR3: CASSPPARSGNTIYF. CDR3 DNA sequence: TGTGCCAGCTCACCACCGGCACGCTCTGGAAACACCATATATTTT.

The J gene is TRBJ1-5, the V gene TRBV9; D may be TRBD1 (5 bases). CDR1 and CDR2 (germline): SGDLS, YYNGEE. This CDR3 is 13 amino acids long. Trimming pared 4 bases from V and 6 bases from J, leaving 11 bases between. The CDR3 region has the DNA TGTGCCAGCAGCCTCTGGGGGGGTCAGCCCCAGCATTTT. Translating it yields CASSLWGGQPQHF. The full variable domain, with the rest looked up from reference TRBV9 and TRBJ1-5, is DSGVTQTPKHLITATGQRVTLRCSPRSGDLSVYWYQQSLDQGLQFLIQYYNGEERAKGNILERFSAQQFPDLHSELNLSSLELGDSALYFCASSLWGGQPQHFGDGTRLSIL.

The sample holds many counts of this clone. V gene TRBV5-4 combines with J gene TRBJ1-1; D call uncertain. There are 13 residues in the CDR3. The V gene's germline CDR1 is SGHNT and CDR2 YYREEE (reference sequence). The V end was cut by 2 bases, the J end by 0 bases, with 5 bases between. The CDR3 nucleotides read TGTGCCAGCAGCTTAGACATGAACACTGAAGCTTTCTTT. Amino acid sequence: CASSLDMNTEAFF.